This T cell receptor beta chain was recorded in a study of technical replicates of blood from several donors. Germline CDR1 KGHSH, CDR2 LQKENI. The trim removed 1 base at V and 5 bases at J, leaving 10 bases unmatched. The CDR3 is 17 residues long. Sequenced by immunoSEQ multiplex PCR; TCRdb stores in-frame clones only, minus some. The sample has tens of thousands of clones; roughly 98% are singletons. This chain connects TRBV18 to TRBJ1-2; 10 nucleotides align to TRBD1. The sequenced sample consisted of T cells isolated from PBMCs. This TCR was recovered from a human donor in good health. CDR3 sequence reads: CASSPREGQGNYYGYTF. CDR3 bases: TGTGCCAGCTCACCACGAGAGGGACAGGGGAACTATTATGGCTACACCTTC. Filled out from reference TRBV18 and TRBJ1-2, the complete variable domain reads NAGVMQNPRHLVRRRGQEARLRCSPMKGHSHVYWYRQLPEEGLKFMVYLQKENIIDESGMPKERFSAEFPKEGPSILRIQQVVRGDSAAYFCASSPREGQGNYYGYTFGSGTRLTVV.